The sequence of this T cell receptor beta chain was determined in a study of shared clonotypes between healthy human individuals. Whole-study context: Every donor yielded three CD4 naive, three CD4 memory, two CD8 naive and one CD8 memory plate.

Assay used: immunoSEQ multiplex PCR; TCRdb lists only in-frame clones, some missing. The sample contains under 600,000 clones, 98% of which appear only once. Naive CD8 cells lacked CD45RO, underwent positive selection for CCR7 and left out terminally differentiated effector memory CD45RA+ cells. Study results and caveats: Across subsets, estimated richness was generally greater for naive than for memory populations.

Germline V gene data show CDR1 as LNHDA and CDR2 as SQIVND (reference sequence). This CDR3 is 15 amino acids long. Trimming left V 3 bases short and J 7 bases short, with 16 bases between. As concerns this clone: No antigen is known for it.

The clonotype was recovered from a man under 40 in good health. Specimen: naive CD8+ T cells sorted from blood. This chain joins TRBV19 and TRBJ1-5, with D unresolved. CDR3 DNA sequence: TGTGCCAGTAGTATTCTCACAGCGGAGGAGCAGCCCCAGCATTTT. This translates into CASSILTAEEQPQHF.